Each of the 28 T cell receptor beta chains below was sequenced from the same sample in a study of T cell responses to AZD1222 COVID-19 vaccine. Data came from immunoSEQ multiplex PCR; TCRdb stores just in-frame clones and leaves some out. The profile shows roughly 80,000 clones, over 85% of them singletons. The sample was peripheral blood, taken on day 0 of AZD1222 vaccination. The receptors originated from an adult in good health.

The chain is built from TRBV11-3 and TRBJ2-1, with 8 bases fitting TRBD2. Trimming cost V 4 bases and J 2 bases; bases outside gene matches: 7. From germline, CDR1 is SGHNT and CDR2 YENEEA. The CDR3 is 16 residues long. CDR3 sequence reads: CASSYVSGTPYNEQFF. For the CDR3, the DNA is TGTGCCAGCAGCTACGTTAGCGGGACCCCCTACAATGAGCAGTTCTTC.

The CDR3 protein is CASSSFALSYGYTF. The CDR3 DNA reads as TGTGCCAGCAGCTCATTCGCTCTCAGCTATGGCTACACCTTC. The J gene is TRBJ1-2, the V gene TRBV7-9; D not certain. With 4 bases removed from V and 4 bases from J, the gap between germline ends came to 13 bases. CDR3 size: 14 residues. The germline CDR1 and CDR2 sequences are SEHNR and FQNEAQ (reference sequence). The complete variable domain, with remaining parts taken from reference TRBV7-9 and TRBJ1-2, reads DTGVSQNPRHKITKRGQNVTFRCDPISEHNRLYWYRQTLGQGPEFLTYFQNEAQLEKSRLLSDRFSAERPKGSFSTLEIQRTEQGDSAMYLCASSSFALSYGYTFGSGTRLTVV.

J is TRBJ1-1 and V is TRBV5-1; TRBD1 might be the D (5 bases). Germline CDR1 is SGHRS and CDR2 is YFSETQ. The CDR3 sequence is 15 residues long. Deletions cut 7 bases from V and 0 bases from J, with 16 bases between. The CDR3: CASLQEPQMNTEAFF. The CDR3 DNA is TGCGCCAGCCTACAGGAGCCCCAAATGAACACTGAAGCTTTCTTT.

The chain combines TRBV5-6 with TRBJ1-5, with D possibly being TRBD1 (5 bases). The CDR3 runs to 14 residues. The germline gives CDR1 SGHDT, CDR2 YYEEEE. The V gene lost 1 base and the J gene lost 3 bases, with 8 bases spanning the gap. The CDR3 DNA reads TGTGCCAGCAGCTTGCAGGGAATCAATCAGCCCCAGCATTTT. This encodes CASSLQGINQPQHF.

V gene TRBV7-2 combines with J gene TRBJ1-1; D perhaps matches TRBD1 (6 bases). The CDR3 spans 14 residues. Trimming took 3 bases from V and 3 from J, leaving 11 bases between them. Germline V gene sequence: CDR1 SGHTA, CDR2 FQGNSA. The CDR3 nucleotides read TGTGCCAGCAGCTTCCCGGGGGCGGACACTGAAGCTTTCTTT. Residues: CASSFPGADTEAFF. The entire variable domain, with the rest obtained from reference TRBV7-2 and TRBJ1-1, is as follows: GAGVSQSPSNKVTEKGKDVELRCDPISGHTALYWYRQSLGQGLEFLIYFQGNSAPDKSGLPSDRFSAERTGGSVSTLTIQRTQQEDSAVYLCASSFPGADTEAFFGQGTRLTVV.

The rearrangement uses TRBV7-3 and TRBJ2-1, with 7 bases fitting TRBD2. The CDR3 is made up of 16 amino acids. V was pared by 5 bases and J by 4 bases, with 11 bases of the junction left unmatched. Germline CDR1 and CDR2: SGHTA and FQGTGA. The CDR3 sequence: CASSDLGAGLYNEQFF. CDR3 coding DNA: TGTGCCAGCAGCGACCTAGGAGCGGGGCTGTACAATGAGCAGTTCTTC.

This chain links TRBV27 with TRBJ1-3, with 10 bases lining up with TRBD1. CDR1 is MNHEY, CDR2 SMNVEV, per germline (reference sequence). Losses at the gene ends were 8 bases for V and 2 bases for J; bases not matched to a gene: 6. The length of the CDR3 is 15 residues. The CDR3 region has the DNA TGTGCCAGCGCCGGGACAGGGGTCCCTGGAAACACCATATATTTT. Its translation is CASAGTGVPGNTIYF.

This sequence joins TRBV5-1 and TRBJ2-7; 9 positions agree with TRBD1. CDR3 length: 13 amino acids. Germline-derived CDR1 and CDR2 are SGHRS and YFSETQ. V trimming: 5 bases; J trimming: 5 bases; junction bases outside the gene matches: 5. CDR3 residues: CASRDRGEDEQYF. The CDR3 region has the DNA TGCGCCAGCAGGGACAGGGGAGAGGACGAGCAGTACTTC.

This rearrangement joins TRBV25-1 to TRBJ1-3, with D possibly matching TRBD1 (6 bases). V lost 1 base to trimming and J lost 2 bases, with 9 bases between them. The CDR3 totals 15 residues. In germline, CDR1 is MGHDK, CDR2 SYGVNS. The DNA for the CDR3 is TGTGCCAGCAGTGAATTGGCAGGGGCTGGAAACACCATATATTTT. This encodes CASSELAGAGNTIYF.

This clone was recorded a few times. The chain employs TRBV6-4 and TRBJ1-4; D uncertain. CDR1 is MRHNA and CDR2 is SNTAGT in the germline V gene. This CDR3 contains 14 residues. V was cut by 5 bases and J by 4 bases, with 11 bases left in between. The CDR3 DNA sequence: TGTGCCAGCAGTCTGGAGAGGTATAATGAAAAACTGTTTTTT. Translating gives CASSLERYNEKLFF.

CDR3 amino acids: CASSPDRGNTEAFF. CDR3 bases: TGTGCCAGCTCACCGGACAGGGGGAACACTGAAGCTTTCTTT. The gene calls are TRBV18 and TRBJ1-1; 9 nucleotides match TRBD1. V was pared by 3 bases and J by 1 base, with 0 bases of the junction left unmatched. Looked up from germline, CDR1 is KGHSH and CDR2 is LQKENI. The length of the CDR3 is 14 residues.

This clone was observed a single time. The chain links TRBV21-1 to TRBJ1-1; TRBD1, the table's D call, lacks a check against the DNA. TRBV21-1 is a documented pseudogene. The CDR3 runs to 13 residues. CDR3 sequence reads: CASSKAGTVGAFF. The CDR3 coding sequence is TGTGCCAGCAGCAAAGCGGGGACAGTTGGAGCTTTCTTT.

The rearrangement links TRBV11-2 to TRBJ1-2; a weak D match, TRBD1 (6 bases). The CDR3 runs 11 residues. V dropped 8 bases and J dropped 8 bases, with 12 bases sitting between them. Looked up from germline, CDR1 is SGHAT and CDR2 is FQNNGV. CDR3 DNA: TGTGCCAGCCTGGGGGCTTCGGGCTACACCTTC. This encodes CASLGASGYTF.

The genes are TRBV24-1 and TRBJ2-3; TRBD1 or TRBD2 may be the D gene (7 bases each). The germline V and J ends were trimmed by 4 bases and 3 bases, with 13 bases remaining between them. Germline loops: CDR1 KGHDR, CDR2 SFDVKD. The CDR3 length is 15 residues. DNA of the CDR3: TGTGCCACCAGTGACCGACAGGGAGGGACAGATACGCAGTATTTT. Protein: CATSDRQGGTDTQYF.

This sequence joins TRBV5-4 and TRBJ2-7, with D possibly being TRBD2 (6 bases). The CDR3 is 16 amino acids. Germline CDR1 is SGHNT and CDR2 is YYREEE (reference sequence). Trimming took 2 bases from V and 0 from J, leaving 15 bases between them. CDR3 bases: TGTGCCAGCAGCTTTGCAGCGGGCCACAGCTCCTACGAGCAGTACTTC. Translating it yields CASSFAAGHSSYEQYF. Full variable domain (rest looked up from reference TRBV5-4 and TRBJ2-7): ETGVTQSPTHLIKTRGQQVTLRCSSQSGHNTVSWYQQALGQGPQFIFQYYREEENGRGNFPPRFSGLQFPNYSSELNVNALELDDSALYLCASSFAAGHSSYEQYFGPGTRLTVT.

The chain employs TRBV6-5 and TRBJ2-5; tentatively, D is TRBD2 (6 bases). The CDR3 is made up of 13 amino acids. V was pared by 6 bases and J by 5 bases, with 13 bases between. Germline V gene data show CDR1 as MNHEY and CDR2 as SVGAGI. CDR3 in amino acids: CASSGAGRETQYF. The CDR3 DNA is TGTGCCAGCAGCGGGGCGGGGCGGGAGACCCAGTACTTC.

The chain is built from TRBV7-2 and TRBJ1-1; 7 bases are shared with TRBD1. Germline-derived CDR1 and CDR2 are SGHTA and FQGNSA. This CDR3 comprises 13 residues. Trimming at V came to 4 bases and at J to 9 bases, leaving 8 bases not matched to a gene. CDR3 DNA: TGTGCCAGCAGCTCGAAACCGGGACAGCAAGCTTTCTTT. Amino acids: CASSSKPGQQAFF.

This clone appeared a few times. The CDR3 reads CASSENRDYEQYF. For the CDR3, the DNA is TGTGCCAGCAGCGAAAATCGGGACTACGAGCAGTACTTC. The chain is built from TRBV7-6 and TRBJ2-7; possibly TRBD2 for D (5 bases). Germline CDR1 and CDR2: SGHVS and FNYEAQ. The V end lost 5 bases, the J end lost 3 bases, and 11 bases lay between the germline ends. The CDR3 spans 13 residues.

The chain carries TRBV12-3 or TRBV12-4 and TRBJ2-7; no clear D. V was cut by 5 bases and J by 7 bases, with 12 bases left in between. CDR3 length: 12 residues. The DNA for the CDR3 is TGTGCCAGCAGTGAGTGGTCTTTAGAGCAGTACTTC. This codes for CASSEWSLEQYF.

The V and J genes are TRBV2 and TRBJ2-7; weak D call: TRBD2 (6 bases). The CDR3 has 13 amino acids. V gave up 7 bases and J gave up 7 bases, with 17 bases separating them. Germline CDR1 SNHLY, CDR2 FYNNEI. The chain's CDR3 is CASNRENLGEQYF. The CDR3 DNA is TGTGCCAGCAACCGGGAGAATTTGGGGGAGCAGTACTTC.

This chain uses TRBV5-1 with TRBJ1-5; 7 bases map to TRBD1. This CDR3 has 15 residues. Trimming at V came to 4 bases and at J to 2 bases, leaving 6 bases not matched to a gene. In germline, CDR1 is SGHRS, CDR2 YFSETQ. CDR3 DNA sequence: TGCGCCAGCAGCCTCGGACAGGCCGGCAATCAGCCCCAGCATTTT. Encoded protein: CASSLGQAGNQPQHF.

The chain carries TRBV3-1 (or the pseudogene TRBV3-2) and TRBJ2-3; D is unresolved. Between the trimmed V and J ends, which lost 0 bases and 0 bases, there was a span of 1 base. Germline V gene data show CDR1 as LGHDT and CDR2 as YNNKEL (reference sequence). This CDR3 has 13 residues. The CDR3 here is CASSQDSTDTQYF. In DNA, the CDR3 is TGTGCCAGCAGCCAAGACAGCACAGATACGCAGTATTTT.

The V gene is TRBV5-1, the J gene TRBJ2-2; 8 bases align to TRBD2. There are 17 residues in the CDR3. Germline CDR1 is SGHRS and CDR2 is YFSETQ. Trimming cost V 4 bases and J 6 bases; bases outside gene matches: 14. As DNA, the CDR3 is TGCGCCAGCAGCGGGGGGCCGGGGACTAGTCGGGCCGGGGAGCTGTTTTTT. Its translation is CASSGGPGTSRAGELFF.

The V gene is TRBV30, the J gene TRBJ1-5; TRBD1 is a possible D gene (6 bases). Trimming left V 0 bases short and J 5 bases short, with 11 bases between. The CDR3 has 14 residues. Per the germline V gene, CDR1 is GTSNPN and CDR2 is SVGIG (reference sequence). The DNA for the CDR3 is TGTGCCTGGAGTGTGGGGGGCGTTTATCAGCCCCAGCATTTT. Encoded protein: CAWSVGGVYQPQHF.

The rearrangement uses TRBV27 and TRBJ1-4, with D unresolved. With 7 bases removed from V and 5 bases from J, the gap between germline ends came to 11 bases. CDR1 and CDR2 from the germline V gene are MNHEY and SMNVEV (reference sequence). CDR3 length equals 13 residues. The DNA for the CDR3 is TGTGCCAGCACCTCACGGACCAATGAAAAACTGTTTTTT. It specifies CASTSRTNEKLFF. The full variable domain, in which reference TRBV27 and TRBJ1-4 provide the parts outside the CDR3, is EAQVTQNPRYLITVTGKKLTVTCSQNMNHEYMSWYRQDPGLGLRQIYYSMNVEVTDKGDVPEGYKVSRKEKRNFPLILESPSPNQTSLYFCASTSRTNEKLFFGSGTQLSVL.

This clone came up once. The chain is built from TRBV5-4 and TRBJ2-3; TRBD2 agrees at 12 bases. CDR3 length: 16 residues. With V trimmed by 4 bases and J by 6 bases, 9 bases remained unmatched. Germline V gene data show CDR1 as SGHNT and CDR2 as YYREEE (reference sequence). The CDR3 loop reads CASSRRTSGAPDTQYF. The CDR3 bases are TGTGCCAGCAGCCGCCGGACTAGCGGGGCCCCGGATACGCAGTATTTT.

The rearrangement uses TRBV20-1 and TRBJ1-5, with D unresolved. Germline-derived CDR1 and CDR2 are DFQATT and SNEGSKA (reference sequence). V lost 5 bases and J lost 9, with 11 bases in between. The length of the CDR3 is 11 residues. CDR3: CSAARSRPQHF. CDR3 DNA sequence: TGCAGTGCTGCTAGGTCCCGGCCCCAGCATTTT.

The rearrangement joins TRBV30 to TRBJ1-5; D ambiguous. Trimming took off 1 base at V and 1 base at J, with 5 bases between the two ends. The CDR3 spans 13 residues. Germline V lookup: CDR1 GTSNPN, CDR2 SVGIG (reference sequence). The CDR3 protein is CAWSDGSNQPQHF. The CDR3 nucleotides are TGTGCCTGGAGTGACGGGAGCAATCAGCCCCAGCATTTT.